A single TCR beta chain is shown here with its context. The antigen remains undetermined. Chemo-refractory metastatic non-small-cell lung cancer patients received focal radiation with ipilimumab CTLA-4 blockade. This sample stems from a study of radiotherapy plus CTLA-4 blockade in lung cancer. Study-wide context: Disease control was seen in approximately 29% of patients, objective responses in 15% to 20%.

Assay used: immunoSEQ multiplex PCR; TCRdb lists only in-frame clones, some missing. The repertoire holds roughly 53,000 clones, with just under 85% as singletons. Germline loops: CDR1 SGHTA, CDR2 FQGNSA. CDR3 length equals 13 residues. V was cut by 5 bases and J by 6 bases, with 11 bases left in between. Findings and limits, study-wide: Clones of tumor-derived TCRs expanded in blood after radiotherapy plus ipilimumab.

Material: peripheral blood, obtained from a patient treated with radiotherapy plus ipilimumab. The rearrangement uses TRBV7-2 and TRBJ2-1; tentatively, D is TRBD1 (5 bases). The clonotype originates from a human donor with non-small cell lung cancer whose response to radiotherapy plus ipilimumab could not be evaluated. In DNA form, the CDR3 reads TGTGCCAGCAGCCTCTCAGGGTTCAATGAGCAGTTCTTC. Its protein is CASSLSGFNEQFF.